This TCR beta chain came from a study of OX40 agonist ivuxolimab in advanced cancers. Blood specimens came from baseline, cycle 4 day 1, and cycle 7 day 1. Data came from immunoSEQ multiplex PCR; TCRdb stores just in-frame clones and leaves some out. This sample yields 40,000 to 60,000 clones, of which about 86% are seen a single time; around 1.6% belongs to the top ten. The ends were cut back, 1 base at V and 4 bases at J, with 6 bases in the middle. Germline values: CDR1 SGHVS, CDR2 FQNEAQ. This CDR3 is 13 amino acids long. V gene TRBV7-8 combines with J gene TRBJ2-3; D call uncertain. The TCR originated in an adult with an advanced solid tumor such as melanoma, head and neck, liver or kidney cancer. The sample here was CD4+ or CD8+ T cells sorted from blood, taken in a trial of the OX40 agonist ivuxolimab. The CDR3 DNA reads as TGTGCCAGCAGCTTAGGTCCGGCAGATACGCAGTATTTT. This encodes CASSLGPADTQYF.